This entry features one TCR beta chain sequence. Its antigen remains unidentified. The sample is drawn from a study of cytomegalovirus exposure and HLA in healthy donors. Whole-study results and caveats: Three of the chains that were CMV-associated were confirmed in vitro to be specific for CMV antigens. According to a subsequent analysis, TCR clusters identified in the first cohort showed a tendency to co-occur across the approximately 120 validation repertoires. Rarity marked most TCR sequences, yet some public TCRs occurred in many donors. Investigators reported 150 to 200 TCR beta chains as tied to cytomegalovirus.

Generated by immunoSEQ multiplex PCR, the TCRdb table keeps only in-frame clones and is missing some. The table records about 78,000 clones, 90% to 96% of them present only once. CDR1 and CDR2 from the germline V gene are MRHNA and SNTAGT. The CDR3 runs to 15 residues. Trimming took 5 bases from V and 2 from J; bases not matched to a gene: 5. This receptor was identified in a man younger than 35 in good health and CMV-seropositive. Material: PBMCs. This rearrangement joins TRBV6-4 to TRBJ1-5; 8 positions match TRBD1. The CDR3, as DNA: TGTGCCAGCAGTACGACAGGGGAGGGCAATCAGCCCCAGCATTTT. It codes for CASSTTGEGNQPQHF.